This T cell receptor beta chain was recovered during a study of blood T cell repertoires in COVID-19. Study-level background: Specimens from acute and convalescent COVID-19 originated in the United States, Italy and Spain. Sources were T cells, B-cell-depleted T cells, or PBMCs; the material itself was cDNA or gDNA.

The CDR3 covers 15 residues. The ends were cut back, 7 bases at V and 0 bases at J, with 14 bases in the middle. Germline V gives CDR1 MNHEY, CDR2 SMNVEV (reference sequence). How the authors handled the data: Quantification of nucleated cells was approximated via reference gene primer amplification. Using immunoSEQ multiplex PCR, the repertoire was profiled, and TCRdb retains in-frame clones only, with some absent. From that table come the V and J calls and clone size; the DNA was used to work out D and trimming. Of some 140,000 clones listed, 80% to 90% are singletons. The rearrangement uses TRBV27 and TRBJ2-3; tentatively, D is TRBD1 (5 bases). The TCR sequence derives from a man over 45 with active or convalescent COVID-19. The sequenced sample was peripheral blood. CDR3 nucleotide sequence: TGTGCCAGCAAGTTTAAGGGGTTAAGCACAGATACGCAGTATTTT. It codes for CASKFKGLSTDTQYF.